This entry is about one T cell receptor (beta chain). Its antigen is still unknown. The data were taken from a study of cytomegalovirus exposure and HLA in healthy donors. The germline gives CDR1 SGHAT, CDR2 FQNNGV. CDR3 length: 14 residues. V dropped 1 base and J dropped 6 bases, with 11 bases sitting between them. Whereas donors were nominally healthy upon sampling, unrecorded immune exposures were probable. Both 60 Vbeta primers and 13 Jbeta primers went into the PCR. Assay: immunoSEQ multiplex PCR; the TCRdb copy retains only in-frame clones and omits some. In the table there are 150,000 to 200,000 clones, 70% to 80% of which are singletons. Findings and limits, study-wide: Most likely, a cluster of highly shared sequence variants arose as a sequencing artifact. For most TCR sequences rarity was the rule, although some public TCRs occurred in many donors. Researchers reported in a later analysis that a missense DCLRE1C variant was tied to TCR beta V- and J-gene trimming.

The sample was PBMCs. This clonotype originated in a man aged 18 to 30 in good health and CMV-seropositive. The V gene is TRBV11-2, the J gene TRBJ2-3; D is possibly TRBD2 (5 bases). CDR3 loop: CASSLGVGSDTQYF. DNA of the CDR3: TGTGCCAGCAGCTTAGGAGTGGGGAGCGATACGCAGTATTTT. Together with reference TRBV11-2 and TRBJ2-3, the CDR3 gives the full variable domain: EAGVAQSPRYKIIEKRQSVAFWCNPISGHATLYWYQQILGQGPKLLIQFQNNGVVDDSQLPKDRFSAERLKGVDSTLKIQPAKLEDSAVYLCASSLGVGSDTQYFGPGTRLTVL.